A single sample gave rise to the 12 T cell receptor beta chains below, sequenced in a study of response to subunit inactivated influenza vaccine (dated 2018 in TCRdb). Library generation was performed with RT-PCR. TCRdb lists the instrument as Illumina HiSeq 2500. Through fastp at Q25 and MiXCR, TCRdb rebuilt clones from the public reads, retaining in-frame beta chains. Rows with one shared CDR3 protein collapse into an entry with the most common genes and DNA. Within this sample are approximately 680,000 distinct CDR3 sequences, with approximately 14% of them counted one time only. The ten biggest clones cover 11% of the sample. Sequenced here: PBMCs from blood, sampled 12 days after vaccination. Every receptor here comes from a man over 45 who received an inactivated influenza vaccine. Donor details come from another sample of the same person, matched by shared clones.

The chain links TRBV19 to TRBJ2-3; 7 bases map to TRBD1. This CDR3 is 14 amino acids long. Trimming at V came to 3 bases and at J to 4 bases, leaving 4 bases not matched to a gene. CDR1 is LNHDA, CDR2 SQIVND, per germline (reference sequence). CDR3 coding DNA: TGTGCCAGTAGTATTCTTACAGGGGCAGATACGCAGTATTTT. Amino acid sequence: CASSILTGADTQYF.

This clonotype appeared many times. The chain links TRBV7-3 to TRBJ2-2; 8 bases fit TRBD2. After removal of 5 bases from V and 0 bases from J, the junction contained 11 bases not matched to a gene. This CDR3 has 18 residues. Germline CDR1 SGHTA, CDR2 FQGTGA. DNA of the CDR3: TGTGCCAGCAGCACAAATGCCATAGCGGGATCGAACACCGGGGAGCTGTTTTTT. Residues: CASSTNAIAGSNTGELFF.

The gene calls are TRBV18 and TRBJ2-3; no firm D call. The germline gives CDR1 KGHSH, CDR2 LQKENI. V shed 0 bases and J shed 0 bases, with 7 bases lying between them. This CDR3 comprises 15 residues. CDR3 region: CASSPPSPSTDTQYF. The CDR3 region has the DNA TGTGCCAGCTCACCACCGTCTCCTAGCACAGATACGCAGTATTTT. Complete variable domain (other parts from reference TRBV18 and TRBJ2-3): NAGVMQNPRHLVRRRGQEARLRCSPMKGHSHVYWYRQLPEEGLKFMVYLQKENIIDESGMPKERFSAEFPKEGPSILRIQQVVRGDSAAYFCASSPPSPSTDTQYFGPGTRLTVL.

This clonotype was counted many times. The chain employs TRBV29-1 and TRBJ2-5, with D possibly matching TRBD1 (5 bases). With 3 bases removed from V and 0 bases from J, the gap between germline ends came to 14 bases. This CDR3 contains 15 residues. Germline V gene sequence: CDR1 SQVTM, CDR2 ANQGSEA. CDR3 in amino acids: CSVEKGERDQETQYF. In DNA, the CDR3 is TGCAGCGTTGAGAAAGGGGAAAGGGACCAAGAGACCCAGTACTTC. The variable domain in full, with the rest retrieved from reference TRBV29-1 and TRBJ2-5, is SAVISQKPSRDICQRGTSLTIQCQVDSQVTMMFWYRQQPGQSLTLIATANQGSEATYESGFVIDKFPISRPNLTFSTLTVSNMSPEDSSIYLCSVEKGERDQETQYFGPGTRLLVL.

This clonotype was seen a few times. The rearrangement joins TRBV28 to TRBJ2-3; D gene uncertain. V lost 7 bases, J lost 0 bases, and 14 bases lay in between. CDR3 length: 15 amino acids. Germline loops: CDR1 MDHEN, CDR2 SYDVKM. The CDR3 nucleotides are TGTGCCAGCACCCCCCTCGGCCTTAGCACAGATACGCAGTATTTT. Translating it yields CASTPLGLSTDTQYF.

This clonotype was counted a few times. This sequence joins TRBV19 and TRBJ2-7; D is uncertain. Germline lookup yields CDR1 LNHDA and CDR2 SQIVND (reference sequence). Trimming cost V 0 bases and J 0 bases, with 12 bases left between them. This CDR3 is 16 amino acids long. The CDR3 reads CASSIDWDSRSYEQYF. CDR3 sequence (DNA): TGTGCCAGTAGTATAGATTGGGATAGCCGCTCCTACGAGCAGTACTTC. Full variable domain (rest looked up from reference TRBV19 and TRBJ2-7): DGGITQSPKYLFRKEGQNVTLSCEQNLNHDAMYWYRQDPGQGLRLIYYSQIVNDFQKGDIAEGYSVSREKKESFPLTVTSAQKNPTAFYLCASSIDWDSRSYEQYFGPGTRLTVT.

The chain has TRBV18 and TRBJ2-4; no firm D call. Germline V gene sequence: CDR1 KGHSH, CDR2 LQKENI. With 2 bases removed from V and 0 bases from J, the gap between germline ends came to 5 bases. The CDR3 is 14 amino acids. CDR3 loop: CASSPDLAKNIQYF. The CDR3 DNA follows: TGTGCCAGCTCACCAGACCTAGCCAAAAACATTCAGTACTTC. Variable domain in full (rest from reference TRBV18 and TRBJ2-4): NAGVMQNPRHLVRRRGQEARLRCSPMKGHSHVYWYRQLPEEGLKFMVYLQKENIIDESGMPKERFSAEFPKEGPSILRIQQVVRGDSAAYFCASSPDLAKNIQYFGAGTRLSVL.

The chain links TRBV4-3 to TRBJ2-5; 11 nucleotides match TRBD2. J gave up 4 bases and V 2 bases, and 9 bases lay outside the gene matches. The CDR3 extends over 17 amino acids. Germline V CDR1 and CDR2: LGHNA, YSLEER. The CDR3 region is CASSQSLAGGLRETQYF. CDR3 sequence (DNA): TGCGCCAGCAGCCAATCCTTAGCGGGGGGGCTCAGAGAGACCCAGTACTTC.

This clonotype has only a few counts. This chain's CDR3 is CASSSRDREAGELFF. CDR3 DNA sequence: TGCGCCAGCAGCTCCCGGGACAGGGAGGCCGGGGAGCTGTTTTTT. The chain combines TRBV5-1 with TRBJ2-2; 9 nucleotides align to TRBD1. Germline lookup yields CDR1 SGHRS and CDR2 YFSETQ. V lost 3 bases, J lost 6 bases, and 6 bases stayed unmatched. This CDR3 is 15 amino acids long.

This clonotype was counted only a few times. The chain recombines TRBV29-1 with TRBJ2-1; tentatively, D is TRBD1 or TRBD2 (6 bases each). This CDR3 contains 15 residues. CDR1 is SQVTM and CDR2 is ANQGSEA in the germline V gene. With 6 bases removed from V and 6 bases from J, the gap between germline ends came to 21 bases. The CDR3 DNA follows: TGCAGCGTAACTAGCATGACCGACAGGTCCAATGAGCAGTTCTTC. This translates into CSVTSMTDRSNEQFF.

This clonotype was detected only a few times. The gene calls are TRBV20-1 and TRBJ2-5; 9 bases are shared with TRBD2. The CDR3 loop spans 15 amino acids. The germline V gene has CDR1 DFQATT and CDR2 SNEGSKA (reference sequence). Trimming took 1 base from V and 7 from J; bases not matched to a gene: 10. Here the CDR3 DNA reads TGCAGTGCTAGAGTGGTTAGCGGGGGCGCCGGGACCCAGTACTTC. Translation: CSARVVSGGAGTQYF.

The chain carries TRBV5-6 and TRBJ1-1; possibly TRBD1 for D (6 bases). Germline values: CDR1 SGHDT, CDR2 YYEEEE. V shed 4 bases and J shed 1 base, with 14 bases lying between them. The CDR3 has 15 residues. As DNA, the CDR3 is TGTGCCAGCAGCAGGGGGGAGACCCCGAACACTGAAGCTTTCTTT. Its translation is CASSRGETPNTEAFF. The full variable domain, rest sourced from reference TRBV5-6 and TRBJ1-1, is DAGVTQSPTHLIKTRGQQVTLRCSPKSGHDTVSWYQQALGQGPQFIFQYYEEEERQRGNFPDRFSGHQFPNYSSELNVNALLLGDSALYLCASSRGETPNTEAFFGQGTRLTVV.